This is a list of T cell receptor beta chains from one sample in a study of blood T cell repertoires in COVID-19. Using immunoSEQ multiplex PCR, the repertoire was profiled, and TCRdb retains in-frame clones only, with some absent. The table has tens of thousands of clones, about 91% seen once. The sequencing input was peripheral blood. These receptor sequences come from a human donor with active COVID-19. The donor label of this sample is uncertain. CDR3s include the opening cysteine and the closing phenylalanine or tryptophan.

>TRBV7-2
CASSLGQDYEQYF
>TRBV3-1/TRBV3-2
CASSQGGRTDTQYF
>TRBV7-2
CASSPQSGGNTGELFF
>TRBV19
CASSLRQDRGFAFF
>TRBV6-1
CASSEVQATQASGYTF
>TRBV27
CASRTGYNEQYF
>TRBV5-5
CASSSWTEGYEQFF
>TRBV28
CASSLRTVGHNEQFF
>TRBV18
CASSPGQVNYGYTF
>TRBV7-7
CASSSGQGRQETQYF
>TRBV3-1/TRBV3-2
CASSQDRPGRTEAFF
>TRBV3-1/TRBV3-2
CASTQPANTGELFF
>TRBV4-1
CASSQESRGQDYGYTF
>TRBV15
CATRSRGSGQPQHF
>TRBV4-3
CASSQDGRGQDSPLHF
>TRBV5-1
CASSLQGGTYNEQFF
>TRBV15
CATESGAGGTDTQYF
>TRBV13
CASSSSGVVGETQYF
>TRBV15
CATSRDHGTGFSPLHF
>TRBV4-2
CASSLTRSRDRLNSGNTIYF
>TRBV7-7
CASSLERGGLRETQYF
>TRBV4-1
CASSQDFGDSYSYEQYF
>TRBV27
CASSLLTLEGIRTDTQYF
>TRBV5-4
CASSLATGVGETQYF
>TRBV29-1
CSANRDPSGGTTQYF
>TRBV18
CASSPGLAGAGDAFF
>TRBV6-1
CASSEAYTGGGYTF
>TRBV18
CASSPVGSYATNEKLFF
>TRBV19
CASSTRGGENSPLHF
>TRBV2
CASSGRGSPLHF
>TRBV10-1
CAKHRGSSGNTIYF